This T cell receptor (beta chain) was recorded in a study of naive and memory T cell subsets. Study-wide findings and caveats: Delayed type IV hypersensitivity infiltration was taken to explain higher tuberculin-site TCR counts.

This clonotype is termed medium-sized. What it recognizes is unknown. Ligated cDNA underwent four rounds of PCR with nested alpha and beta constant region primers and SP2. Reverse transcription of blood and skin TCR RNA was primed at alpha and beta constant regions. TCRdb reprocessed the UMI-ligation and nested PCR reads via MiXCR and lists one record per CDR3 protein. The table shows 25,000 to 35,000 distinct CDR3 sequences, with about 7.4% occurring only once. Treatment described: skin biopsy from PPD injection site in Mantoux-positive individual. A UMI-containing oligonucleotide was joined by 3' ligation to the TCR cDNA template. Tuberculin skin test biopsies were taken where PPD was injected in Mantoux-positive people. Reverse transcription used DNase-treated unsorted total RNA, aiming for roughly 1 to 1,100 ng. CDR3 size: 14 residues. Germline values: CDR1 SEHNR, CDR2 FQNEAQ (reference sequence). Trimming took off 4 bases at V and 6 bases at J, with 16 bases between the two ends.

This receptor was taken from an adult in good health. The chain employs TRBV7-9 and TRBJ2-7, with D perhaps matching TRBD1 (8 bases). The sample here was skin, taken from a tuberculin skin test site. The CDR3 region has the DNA TGTGCCAGCAGCTCCTCGGACAGGGAGGGCGAGCAGTACTTC. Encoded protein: CASSSSDREGEQYF.